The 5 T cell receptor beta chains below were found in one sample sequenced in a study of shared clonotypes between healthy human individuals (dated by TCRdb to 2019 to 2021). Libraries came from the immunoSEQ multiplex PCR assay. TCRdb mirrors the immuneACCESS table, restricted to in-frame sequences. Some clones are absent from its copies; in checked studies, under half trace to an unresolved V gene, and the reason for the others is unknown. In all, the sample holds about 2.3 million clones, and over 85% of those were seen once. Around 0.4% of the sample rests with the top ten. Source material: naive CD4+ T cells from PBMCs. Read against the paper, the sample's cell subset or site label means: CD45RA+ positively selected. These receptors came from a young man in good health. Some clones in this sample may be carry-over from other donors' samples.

CDR3 bases: TGTGCCACCAGCAGAACGGTATCGGTGCGAGGGGGCACTGAAGCTTTCTTT. It translates to CATSRTVSVRGGTEAFF. The chain employs TRBV15 and TRBJ1-1; D is perhaps TRBD1 (6 bases). Trimming left V 2 bases short and J 4 bases short, with 20 bases between. Per the germline V gene, CDR1 is LNHNV and CDR2 is YYDKDF (reference sequence). The CDR3 runs to 17 residues.

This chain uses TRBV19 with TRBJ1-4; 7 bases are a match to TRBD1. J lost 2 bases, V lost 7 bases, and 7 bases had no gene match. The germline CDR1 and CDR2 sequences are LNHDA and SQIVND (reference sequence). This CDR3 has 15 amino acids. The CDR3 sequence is CASTPQGLTNEKLFF. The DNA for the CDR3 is TGTGCCAGTACCCCACAGGGGCTCACTAATGAAAAACTGTTTTTT.

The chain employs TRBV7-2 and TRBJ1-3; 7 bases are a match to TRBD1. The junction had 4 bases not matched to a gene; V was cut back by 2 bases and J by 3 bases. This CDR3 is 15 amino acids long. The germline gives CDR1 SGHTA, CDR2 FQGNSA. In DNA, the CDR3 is TGTGCCAGCAGCTTACGGACAGGTGGTGGAAACACCATATATTTT. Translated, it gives CASSLRTGGGNTIYF.

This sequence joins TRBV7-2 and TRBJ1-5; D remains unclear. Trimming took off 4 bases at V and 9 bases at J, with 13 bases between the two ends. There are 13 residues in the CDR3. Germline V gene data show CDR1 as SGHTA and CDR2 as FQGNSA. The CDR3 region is CASSSDRNRPQHF. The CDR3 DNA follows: TGTGCCAGCAGCTCGGACCGTAATAGGCCCCAGCATTTT.

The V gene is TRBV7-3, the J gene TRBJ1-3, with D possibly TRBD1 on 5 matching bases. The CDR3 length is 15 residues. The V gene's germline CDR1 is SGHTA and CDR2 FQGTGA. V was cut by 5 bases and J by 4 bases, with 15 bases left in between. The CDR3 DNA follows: TGTGCCAGCAGCCAGAGGAGGGGCCCCGGAAACACCATATATTTT. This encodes CASSQRRGPGNTIYF.